The present entry profiles one TCR beta chain with its context. Its antigen is not identified. The CDR3 end falls 3 residues outside the read, so it is completed with the germline J gene. Trimming took 4 bases from V and 3 from J; bases not matched to a gene: 6. Germline V CDR1 and CDR2: PRHDT, FYEKMQ (reference sequence). This CDR3 region has 17 residues. Repertoires were generated with immunoSEQ multiplex PCR, while TCRdb's copy carries only in-frame clones and drops some. The data show over 45,000 clones, and the top ten clones hold approximately 0.98%. The source of the sample is a study of T cells in women clearing cervical HPV infection. Study-wide results and limits: Repertoire richness, not evenness, was significantly elevated in CIN3+ cases versus controls. Richness differences could reflect unmeasured T-cell content per sample.

The V gene is TRBV13, the J gene TRBJ2-3; 14 nucleotides line up with TRBD2. Sequences were obtained from blood buffy coat. This clonotype was sampled from a woman aged 18 to 69 with a cervical HPV16 infection that either progressed to CIN3+ or cleared (not recorded which). CDR3 DNA (partial): TGTGCCAGCAGCTACCGACTAGCGGGGGGGCCTACAGATACG. This gives the protein CASSYRLAGGPTDT. The entire CDR3 protein reads CASSYRLAGGPTDTQYF.